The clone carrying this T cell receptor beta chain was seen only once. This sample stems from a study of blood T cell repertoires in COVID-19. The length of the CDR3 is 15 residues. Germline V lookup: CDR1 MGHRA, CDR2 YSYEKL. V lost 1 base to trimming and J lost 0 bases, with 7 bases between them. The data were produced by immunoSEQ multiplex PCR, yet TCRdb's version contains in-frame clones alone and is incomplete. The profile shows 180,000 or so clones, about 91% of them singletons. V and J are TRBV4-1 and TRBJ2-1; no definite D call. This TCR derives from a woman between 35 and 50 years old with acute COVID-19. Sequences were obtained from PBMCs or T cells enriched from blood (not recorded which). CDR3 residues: CASSQAQSSYNEQFF. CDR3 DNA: TGCGCCAGCAGCCAAGCACAGAGCTCCTACAATGAGCAGTTCTTC.